Below are 28 T cell receptor beta chains sequenced from a single sample in a study of cytomegalovirus exposure and HLA in healthy donors (dated by TCRdb to 2017 to 2019). The library came from the immunoSEQ multiplex PCR assay. For the multiplex PCR, a mixture combining 60 forward primers for TCR Vbeta segments and 13 reverse primers for TCR Jbeta segments was used. As stored in TCRdb, this immuneACCESS dataset retains in-frame rearrangements with V and J assigned. A fraction of the clones does not appear; measured against another copy, unresolved V genes explain less than half of the discrepancy, and the remainder lacks a known reason. This sample holds 55,000 to 75,000 clones; roughly two thirds were observed only once. The ten largest make up around 2.8% of the sample. The specimen sequenced was PBMCs. All receptors come from a young man in good health and CMV-seronegative.

The J gene is TRBJ1-1, the V gene TRBV5-4, with 9 bases fitting TRBD1. After removal of 5 bases from V and 3 bases from J, the junction contained 2 bases not matched to a gene. The CDR3 contains 13 residues. The germline CDR1 and CDR2 sequences are SGHNT and YYREEE (reference sequence). The CDR3 DNA reads TGTGCCAGCAGTGGACAGGGGCACACTGAAGCTTTCTTT. Translation gives CASSGQGHTEAFF.

The chain recombines TRBV4-1 with TRBJ1-5; 7 bases align to TRBD1. The J segment lost 4 bases and the V segment lost 2 bases, leaving 5 bases of the junction unmatched. The CDR3 has 15 amino acids. Germline CDR1 and CDR2: MGHRA and YSYEKL. The CDR3 loop is CASSQRGGANQPQHF. In DNA, the CDR3 is TGCGCCAGCAGCCAAAGAGGGGGCGCAAATCAGCCCCAGCATTTT.

The chain joins TRBV15 to TRBJ1-5; 10 positions agree with TRBD1. The CDR3 is made up of 15 amino acids. Trimming at V came to 3 bases and at J to 4 bases, leaving 3 bases not matched to a gene. Germline CDR1 reads LNHNV; CDR2 reads YYDKDF (reference sequence). Written as DNA, the CDR3 is TGTGCCACCAGCAGTTCGGGACAGGGGAATCAGCCCCAGCATTTT. It translates to CATSSSGQGNQPQHF.

The CDR3 bases are TGTGCCAGCAGCCAAGTCTGGACTAGCGATACGCAGTATTTT. Protein product: CASSQVWTSDTQYF. J is TRBJ2-3 and V is TRBV14, with 8 bases identical to TRBD2. Losses at the gene ends were 1 base for V and 6 bases for J; bases not matched to a gene: 3. From germline, CDR1 is SGHDN and CDR2 FVKESK. This CDR3 region has 14 residues.

The J gene is TRBJ2-7, the V gene TRBV4-2; 7 nucleotides line up with TRBD2. J gave up 3 bases and V 4 bases, and 9 bases lay outside the gene matches. The CDR3 totals 15 residues. The germline V gene has CDR1 LGHNA and CDR2 YNFKEQ. The CDR3 DNA sequence: TGTGCCAGCAGCCTAGAGCGGGGAACCCACTACGAGCAGTACTTC. Translating it yields CASSLERGTHYEQYF.

The gene calls are TRBV7-6 and TRBJ2-1, with 7 nucleotides matching TRBD2. This CDR3 spans 14 amino acids. Germline assignment: CDR1 SGHVS and CDR2 FNYEAQ. J lost 8 bases, V lost 2 bases, and 6 bases had no gene match. CDR3 bases: TGTGCCAGCAGCTTATTACTAGCGAAGGATGAGCAGTTCTTC. Amino acid sequence: CASSLLLAKDEQFF.

Only one count was recorded for this clone. The V and J genes are TRBV29-1 and TRBJ1-1, with D hard to call. The germline V and J ends were trimmed by 0 bases and 3 bases, with 8 bases remaining between them. The germline CDR1 and CDR2 sequences are SQVTM and ANQGSEA. This CDR3 region has 13 residues. The chain's CDR3 is CSVEDFRDTEAFF. For the CDR3, the DNA is TGCAGCGTTGAAGATTTCCGGGACACTGAAGCTTTCTTT.

The chain uses TRBV4-1 and TRBJ2-3, with D perhaps matching TRBD1 (5 bases). V was shortened by 4 bases and J by 0 bases, with 17 bases between the two germline ends. The CDR3 length is 17 residues. Germline V gene data show CDR1 as MGHRA and CDR2 as YSYEKL. The DNA of the CDR3 is TGCGCCAGCAGCCGCCCCCTAGGGGATTCTAGCACAGATACGCAGTATTTT. Amino acid sequence: CASSRPLGDSSTDTQYF.

This chain joins TRBV19 and TRBJ1-5; D uncertain. This CDR3 has 16 residues. Germline V gives CDR1 LNHDA, CDR2 SQIVND (reference sequence). V was trimmed by 3 bases and J by 1 base, leaving 13 bases between them. The CDR3 spells CASSILGSSSNQPQHF. CDR3 DNA sequence: TGTGCCAGTAGTATTTTGGGCAGTTCGAGCAATCAGCCCCAGCATTTT.

This chain joins TRBV6-5 and TRBJ1-1; D is possibly TRBD1 (5 bases). V gave up 2 bases and J gave up 1 base, with 14 bases separating them. This CDR3 is built from 16 residues. CDR1 and CDR2 (germline): MNHEY, SVGAGI. The CDR3 sequence: CASSYGAGRSNTEAFF. In DNA, the CDR3 is TGTGCCAGCAGTTACGGGGCAGGCCGATCGAACACTGAAGCTTTCTTT.

As regards this clone: The sample has other DNA sequences that encode this CDR3 too. V usage is TRBV7-8 and J usage is TRBJ1-5; D is ambiguous. Trimming stripped 1 base from V and 0 bases from J, with 4 bases between. CDR1 SGHVS and CDR2 FQNEAQ come from the germline V gene. The CDR3 contains 14 residues. The CDR3 here is CASSLVDSNQPQHF. The CDR3 DNA is TGTGCCAGCAGCTTAGTAGATAGCAATCAGCCCCAGCATTTT.

CDR3 coding DNA: TGTGCCAGCAGCTTGGGACAGGGGGGGCTGACCCTCCACTTT. This gives the protein CASSLGQGGLTLHF. The chain has TRBV5-6 and TRBJ1-6; TRBD1 aligns across 9 bases. V lost 0 bases, J lost 14 bases, and 6 bases stayed unmatched. Germline V gene data show CDR1 as SGHDT and CDR2 as YYEEEE. CDR3 length: 14 amino acids.

This clone was counted a few times. The chain is built from TRBV29-1 and TRBJ1-2; TRBD1 agrees at 10 bases. CDR1 is SQVTM and CDR2 is ANQGSEA in the germline V gene. The CDR3 totals 15 residues. V shed 7 bases, J shed 4 bases, and the junction held 12 bases outside the gene matches. The CDR3 loop reads CSAAPGTGEGYGYTF. CDR3 sequence (DNA): TGCAGCGCTGCCCCCGGGACAGGGGAAGGCTATGGCTACACCTTC.

This chain uses TRBV6-5 with TRBJ1-1, with unresolved D. The CDR3 is 13 residues long. Trimming removed 6 bases at V and 4 bases at J, with 12 bases between. Germline V lookup: CDR1 MNHEY, CDR2 SVGAGI. The CDR3 DNA follows: TGTGCCAGCAGCCTCGGGTCGCGCACTGAAGCTTTCTTT. Its translation is CASSLGSRTEAFF.

The J gene is TRBJ1-1, the V gene TRBV29-1, with 7 nucleotides matching TRBD1. J lost 1 base, V lost 7 bases, and 9 bases had no gene match. Germline V gene data show CDR1 as SQVTM and CDR2 as ANQGSEA. The CDR3 totals 14 residues. In nucleotides, the CDR3 is TGCAGCGCCTGGGACAGAGTTTCGAACACTGAAGCTTTCTTT. Its protein is CSAWDRVSNTEAFF.

This clone was counted between two and nine times. The CDR3: CASSQVNVGTGRRAFF. CDR3 DNA sequence: TGTGCCAGCAGCCAAGTAAACGTGGGAACCGGTCGGAGGGCTTTCTTT. The gene calls are TRBV4-2 and TRBJ1-1; unclear D gene. CDR3 length: 16 residues. CDR1 and CDR2 from the germline V gene are LGHNA and YNFKEQ. V lost 1 base and J lost 11, with 23 bases in between.

V gene TRBV6-1 combines with J gene TRBJ1-3; 7 nucleotides line up with TRBD1. With V trimmed by 6 bases and J by 0 bases, 5 bases remained unmatched. Germline V gives CDR1 MNHNS, CDR2 SASEGT. The CDR3 totals 15 residues. The CDR3 region is CASRETGDSGNTIYF. CDR3 DNA: TGTGCCAGCAGGGAAACAGGGGACTCTGGAAACACCATATATTTT.

This chain links TRBV7-8 with TRBJ2-1; 10 positions agree with TRBD2. Germline trimming cut 2 bases from V and 6 bases from J; bases unmatched to any gene: 4. Germline values: CDR1 SGHVS, CDR2 FQNEAQ. The CDR3 length is 15 residues. CDR3 sequence: CASSLRTSGPNEQFF. DNA for the CDR3: TGTGCCAGCAGCTTAAGGACTAGCGGACCCAATGAGCAGTTCTTC.

The chain uses TRBV6-5 and TRBJ2-3; TRBD1 is a possible D gene (5 bases). V was clipped by 7 bases and J by 3 bases, with 17 bases between them. Germline V lookup: CDR1 MNHEY, CDR2 SVGAGI. The CDR3 is made up of 15 amino acids. The CDR3 nucleotides read TGTGCCAGCACCCACCAGGGCTTTCGGACAGATACGCAGTATTTT. This translates into CASTHQGFRTDTQYF.

This chain links TRBV7-9 with TRBJ2-5, with 9 bases lining up with TRBD2. The trim removed 5 bases at V and 1 base at J, leaving 5 bases unmatched. The germline V gene encodes CDR1 SEHNR and CDR2 FQNEAQ (reference sequence). The CDR3 runs 15 residues. The CDR3 bases are TGTGCCAGCAGCCTCTCTAGCGGGGTCCAAGAGACCCAGTACTTC. As protein: CASSLSSGVQETQYF.

This clone was picked up one time. This chain joins TRBV4-2 and TRBJ1-4, with 9 bases that match TRBD1. CDR1 and CDR2 from the germline V gene are LGHNA and YNFKEQ. J lost 6 bases, V lost 3 bases, and 8 bases had no gene match. The CDR3 is 16 residues long. CDR3 sequence: CASSHAQGQGDEKLFF. In nucleotides, the CDR3 is TGTGCCAGCAGCCATGCCCAGGGACAGGGAGATGAAAAACTGTTTTTT.

This clone was observed a few times. The gene calls are TRBV5-1 and TRBJ1-4, with D unclear. From germline, CDR1 is SGHRS and CDR2 YFSETQ. The CDR3 is made up of 16 amino acids. Trimming cost V 1 base and J 0 bases, with 10 bases left between them. The CDR3 spells CASSLQRQATNEKLFF. The CDR3 region has the DNA TGCGCCAGCAGCTTGCAGCGGCAAGCAACTAATGAAAAACTGTTTTTT.

This clone came up a few times. The CDR3 sequence: CASRGLAGGREQFF. The CDR3 nucleotides are TGTGCCAGCAGGGGACTAGCGGGGGGCAGAGAGCAGTTCTTC. This sequence joins TRBV5-6 and TRBJ2-1; the match to TRBD2 covers 15 bases. V shed 5 bases, J shed 10 bases, and the junction held 4 bases outside the gene matches. Germline-derived CDR1 and CDR2 are SGHDT and YYEEEE. The length of the CDR3 is 14 residues. The full variable domain, its missing parts supplied by reference TRBV5-6 and TRBJ2-1, is DAGVTQSPTHLIKTRGQQVTLRCSPKSGHDTVSWYQQALGQGPQFIFQYYEEEERQRGNFPDRFSGHQFPNYSSELNVNALLLGDSALYLCASRGLAGGREQFFGPGTRLTVL.

This clone was seen a handful of times. V usage is TRBV6-1 and J usage is TRBJ2-2; 9 positions agree with TRBD1. The germline gives CDR1 MNHNS, CDR2 SASEGT. CDR3 length: 14 residues. Trimming took 10 bases from V and 1 from J; bases not matched to a gene: 4. DNA of the CDR3: TGTGCCATACAGGGGGCGTTGAACACCGGGGAGCTGTTTTTT. Residues: CAIQGALNTGELFF.

The V call is TRBV5-4, the J call TRBJ2-5; 7 bases map to TRBD2. Germline V CDR1 and CDR2: SGHNT, YYREEE (reference sequence). This CDR3 is 15 amino acids long. The V gene end was trimmed by 8 bases and the J gene end by 3 bases; junction bases not matched to a gene: 13. Here the CDR3 DNA reads TGTGCCAGTAGTTCCTCCGGGACTACCAAAGAGACCCAGTACTTC. Its translation is CASSSSGTTKETQYF.

This sequence joins TRBV7-2 and TRBJ2-1, with TRBD1 as a possible D gene (6 bases). Germline CDR1 is SGHTA and CDR2 is FQGNSA. Deletions cut 1 base from V and 4 bases from J, with 11 bases between. This CDR3 has 15 amino acids. CDR3 DNA sequence: TGTGCCAGCAGCTTAGGGGGGCAGGGATACAATGAGCAGTTCTTC. Its protein product is CASSLGGQGYNEQFF.

This clone came up a few times. V is TRBV7-9 and J is TRBJ1-2; the D gene is possibly TRBD1 (5 bases). Germline CDR1 is SEHNR and CDR2 is FQNEAQ (reference sequence). Trimming pared 5 bases from V and 4 bases from J, leaving 11 bases between. The CDR3 is 13 amino acids. For the CDR3, the DNA is TGTGCCAGCAGCGGAGGGGTGGTCTATGGCTACACCTTC. This gives the protein CASSGGVVYGYTF.

This clone has only one observation. The chain recombines TRBV21-1 with TRBJ1-5; TRBD1, the table's D call, was not compared with the DNA. TRBV21-1 counts as a pseudogene. The CDR3 sequence is 18 residues long. In DNA, the CDR3 is TGTGCCAGCAGTAATAGAAGCAGGGTAACCTATAGCAATCAGCCCCAGCATTTT. It specifies CASSNRSRVTYSNQPQHF.